Described below is a single T cell receptor (beta chain) sequence and its context. There are 21 residues in the CDR3. V lost 2 bases and J lost 4; bases outside the gene matches: 23. In germline, CDR1 is LNHDA, CDR2 SQIVND (reference sequence). This sample was included in a study of memory CD4+ T cells and cytomegalovirus serostatus. The sort gate was single viable CD3+CD4+CD8-CD45RO+ cells for memory CD4+ T cells. Data came from immunoSEQ multiplex PCR; TCRdb stores just in-frame clones and leaves some out. Here the sample spans about 96,000 clones, roughly 80% being singletons. The clonotype originates from an adult in good health and CMV-seropositive. The specimen was memory CD4+ T cells from blood. The rearrangement links TRBV19 to TRBJ2-5; 9 nucleotides match TRBD1. The CDR3 DNA is TGTGCCAGTAGTATAACCTCACTGTGGACAGGGGAAGGTGTTGGACGAGAGACCCAGTACTTC. Translating it yields CASSITSLWTGEGVGRETQYF.